The T cell receptor beta chain described here comes from a study of cytomegalovirus exposure and HLA in healthy donors. This table comes from immunoSEQ multiplex PCR, and its TCRdb copy is limited to in-frame clones, with some not included. Counted here are hundreds of thousands of clones, approximately 90% occurring once; the ten biggest clones make up 0.83%. The CDR3 is 15 residues long. V shed 2 bases and J 6 bases; nucleotides not matched to a gene: 10. Germline lookup yields CDR1 LNHDA and CDR2 SQIVND (reference sequence). This clonotype originated in a woman younger than 35 in good health and CMV-seronegative. The chain has TRBV19 and TRBJ2-7; 7 positions agree with TRBD1. The sample was PBMCs. The chain's CDR3 is CASSISETGLSEQYF. Here the CDR3 DNA reads TGTGCCAGTAGTATATCAGAGACAGGGCTGAGCGAGCAGTACTTC.